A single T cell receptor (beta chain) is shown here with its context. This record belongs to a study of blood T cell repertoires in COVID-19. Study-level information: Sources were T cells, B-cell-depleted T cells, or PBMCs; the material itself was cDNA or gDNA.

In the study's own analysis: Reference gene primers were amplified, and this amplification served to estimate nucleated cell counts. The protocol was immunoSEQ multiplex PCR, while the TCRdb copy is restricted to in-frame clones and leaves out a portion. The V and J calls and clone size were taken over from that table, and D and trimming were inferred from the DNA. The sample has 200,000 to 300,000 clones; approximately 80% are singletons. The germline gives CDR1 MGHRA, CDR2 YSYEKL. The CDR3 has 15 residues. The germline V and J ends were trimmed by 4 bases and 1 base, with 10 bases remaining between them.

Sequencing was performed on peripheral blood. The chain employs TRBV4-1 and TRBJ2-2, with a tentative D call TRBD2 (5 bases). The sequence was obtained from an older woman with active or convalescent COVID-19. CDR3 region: CASSRATRNTGELFF. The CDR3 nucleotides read TGCGCCAGCAGCCGCGCTACTAGGAACACCGGGGAGCTGTTTTTT.